This T cell receptor beta chain comes out of a study of blood T cells in healthy people across ages. The study's findings and limits: Roughly linear declines in TCR beta diversity per million T cells occurred with age. TCR beta diversity correlated strongly with naive T cell percentage.

Germline values: CDR1 LGHNA, CDR2 YNFKEQ. J gave up 5 bases and V 11 bases, and 8 bases lay outside the gene matches. The CDR3 runs to 14 residues. Of note for this clonotype: Its antigen remains unknown.

Sample-barcoded 5' priming and a J-beta primer mix drove a second PCR of 7 to 11 cycles. MiXCR, applied by TCRdb to the 5' RACE reads, yields one record per CDR3 protein. The profile shows 800,000 to 950,000 distinct CDR3 sequences, 25% to 35% of them singletons. This sample also appeared in a second study, on T cells of mothers and their children. That paper notes: In related and unrelated pairs alike, thymic selection shapes TCR recombination output, with inherited differences minor.

This chain links TRBV4-2 with TRBJ2-1; TRBD2 agrees at 11 bases. Material for sequencing was blood. The origin of this receptor is a woman aged 40 to 50 in good health. CDR3 DNA sequence: TGTGCCTCGGCGGGACTAGCGGAACACAATGAGCAGTTCTTC. This translates into CASAGLAEHNEQFF.